Listed here is a single TCR beta chain. Its antigen is unidentified. These data belong to a study of blood T cells in healthy people across ages. General observations from the study: Roughly linearly, TCR beta diversity per million T cells fell as age increased. TCR beta diversity was tightly associated with the proportion of naive T cells. Because donor CMV status was unknown, expanded clonotype changes were possibly confounded.

The donors, aged 6 to 90, were healthy Caucasians from Russia. Per the germline V gene, CDR1 is LNHNV and CDR2 is YYDKDF (reference sequence). CDR3 length equals 14 residues. V gave up 0 bases and J gave up 3 bases, with 9 bases separating them. Through a sample-barcoded 5' primer and a J-beta primer mix, a second PCR was run for roughly 6 to 12 cycles. TCRdb ran MiXCR on the 5' RACE reads and lists one entry per CDR3 protein. The top ten clones hold roughly 3.7% of a sample with 1.5 million to 1.9 million distinct CDR3 sequences, under 55% of them seen once. This TCR came from a woman under 30 in good health. The chain employs TRBV15 and TRBJ2-7; D perhaps matches TRBD1 (5 bases). Source material: blood. Written as DNA, the CDR3 is TGTGCCACCAGCAGAGATAGGGGTGACTACGAGCAGTACTTC. Protein: CATSRDRGDYEQYF.